The 15 T cell receptor beta chains listed next were all sequenced from one sample in a study of T cell repertoires in cytomegalovirus infection. TCRdb analysed the reads with MiXCR anew, one entry per CDR3 protein. This sample has some 350,000 distinct CDR3 sequences, with roughly 34% found just once. No antigen is known for these receptors. The starting material was cultured PBMCs, obtained from culture after CMV antigen stimulation. The receptors stem from a human donor in good health (CMV status not recorded). Some clones in this sample may be carry-over from other donors' samples.

V and J are TRBV19 and TRBJ2-3; D call uncertain. Deletions cut 6 bases from V and 4 bases from J, with 11 bases between. CDR1 is LNHDA, CDR2 SQIVND, per germline (reference sequence). CDR3 length: 13 amino acids. The chain's CDR3 is CASREGISDTQYF. CDR3 bases: TGTGCCAGTAGGGAAGGGATTTCAGATACGCAGTATTTT.

This clonotype was recorded a few times. The V and J genes are TRBV20-1 and TRBJ1-1; the match to TRBD1 covers 11 bases. V was pared by 3 bases and J by 1 base, with 4 bases of the junction left unmatched. Germline CDR1 reads DFQATT; CDR2 reads SNEGSKA (reference sequence). This CDR3 is built from 15 residues. For the CDR3, the DNA is TGCAGTGCTAGGGACAGGGGGCGCGGGAACACTGAAGCTTTCTTT. This encodes CSARDRGRGNTEAFF.

This clonotype has just a few counts. This chain uses TRBV9 with TRBJ2-3; 8 bases are a match to TRBD2. V trimming: 4 bases; J trimming: 2 bases; junction bases outside the gene matches: 9. CDR1 is SGDLS and CDR2 is YYNGEE in the germline V gene. The CDR3 contains 16 residues. The CDR3 protein is CASSSMGLEYTDTQYF. The CDR3 nucleotides read TGTGCCAGCAGCTCCATGGGACTAGAGTACACAGATACGCAGTATTTT.

The V and J genes are TRBV7-9 and TRBJ2-7; D is undetermined. Germline CDR1 is SEHNR and CDR2 is FQNEAQ (reference sequence). This CDR3 comprises 15 residues. The V end lost 5 bases, the J end lost 2 bases, and 16 bases lay between the germline ends. Here the CDR3 reads CASSPRGLRTYEQYF. CDR3 DNA: TGTGCCAGCAGCCCCCGTGGCCTTAGGACCTACGAGCAGTACTTC.

This clonotype came up many times. The rearrangement links TRBV11-2 to TRBJ1-5; TRBD1 agrees at 7 bases. J gave up 1 base and V 5 bases, and 8 bases lay outside the gene matches. The CDR3 runs to 16 residues. The V gene's germline CDR1 is SGHAT and CDR2 FQNNGV. CDR3 bases: TGTGCCAGCAGCCCAATGGAGGGGGCCAGCAATCAGCCCCAGCATTTT. Residues: CASSPMEGASNQPQHF.

The chain recombines TRBV6-6 with TRBJ2-1; D remains ambiguous. Germline CDR1 and CDR2: MNHNY and SVGAGI (reference sequence). The CDR3 is made up of 15 amino acids. Trimming removed 2 bases at V and 5 bases at J, with 13 bases between. As DNA, the CDR3 is TGTGCCAGCAGTTACGTCGCCCGACCCCACAATGAGCAGTTCTTC. The encoded protein is CASSYVARPHNEQFF.

The chain employs TRBV7-9 and TRBJ2-1; D gene unclear. Germline V gene sequence: CDR1 SEHNR, CDR2 FQNEAQ (reference sequence). This CDR3 has 11 residues. Deletions cut 0 bases from V and 10 bases from J, with 4 bases between. DNA of the CDR3: TGTGCCAGCAGCTTAGCGTGGGAGCAGTTCTTC. Residues: CASSLAWEQFF.

This clonotype was counted a few times. V and J are TRBV7-2 and TRBJ2-5; no clear D. Trimming took 5 bases from V and 5 from J, leaving 12 bases between them. The germline V gene encodes CDR1 SGHTA and CDR2 FQGNSA. The CDR3 extends over 13 amino acids. The CDR3 bases are TGTGCCAGCAGCGTTGCCCGCGAGGAGACCCAGTACTTC. The encoded protein is CASSVAREETQYF.

This chain's CDR3 is CAISDRENEKLFF. In DNA, the CDR3 is TGTGCCATCAGTGACAGGGAGAATGAAAAACTGTTTTTT. This chain uses TRBV10-3 with TRBJ1-4; D is possibly TRBD1 (5 bases). CDR3 length equals 13 residues. Germline CDR1 reads ENHRY; CDR2 reads SYGVKD. V shed 3 bases and J shed 5 bases, with 7 bases lying between them.

Only a few counts were recorded for this clonotype. The chain joins TRBV19 to TRBJ1-5; D is uncertain. The CDR3 runs to 14 residues. V was clipped by 3 bases and J by 4 bases, with 10 bases between them. Germline V gene sequence: CDR1 LNHDA, CDR2 SQIVND (reference sequence). CDR3 amino acids: CASSIVPGNQPQHF. The CDR3 DNA reads TGTGCCAGTAGTATCGTTCCGGGGAATCAGCCCCAGCATTTT.

The rearrangement links TRBV6-1 to TRBJ2-7, with 9 bases matching TRBD2. This CDR3 is built from 15 residues. Germline V CDR1 and CDR2: MNHNS, SASEGT. The junction had 8 bases not matched to a gene; V was cut back by 6 bases and J by 2 bases. The CDR3 DNA sequence: TGTGCCAGCAGGGGGCTAGCGGGAAACACCTACGAGCAGTACGTC. As protein: CASRGLAGNTYEQYV.

This chain joins TRBV4-1 and TRBJ2-7, with D possibly matching TRBD2 (5 bases). CDR1 and CDR2 (germline): MGHRA, YSYEKL. The CDR3 runs 14 residues. V gave up 4 bases and J gave up 1 base, with 11 bases separating them. CDR3 sequence (DNA): TGCGCCAGCAGCCCGGACTCACGTTCCTACGAGCAGTACTTC. Translating it yields CASSPDSRSYEQYF.

This sequence joins TRBV20-1 and TRBJ2-2, with TRBD2 as a possible D gene (5 bases). V shed 0 bases and J shed 3 bases, with 11 bases lying between them. The CDR3 has 15 amino acids. Germline V lookup: CDR1 DFQATT, CDR2 SNEGSKA (reference sequence). The CDR3, as DNA: TGCAGTGCTAGAGAGGCTAGCAGAGACACCGGGGAGCTGTTTTTT. It codes for CSAREASRDTGELFF.

This chain connects TRBV7-6 to TRBJ2-5, with 8 bases fitting TRBD2. V dropped 3 bases and J dropped 7; count of bases not matched to a gene: 13. CDR1 SGHVS and CDR2 FNYEAQ come from the germline V gene. The CDR3 covers 16 residues. The CDR3 DNA is TGTGCCAGCAGCTTGGGGACTAGTTGGAATCGACGGACCCAGTACTTC. Encoded protein: CASSLGTSWNRRTQYF.

The J gene is TRBJ1-1, the V gene TRBV3-1; a weak D match, TRBD1 (6 bases). Germline V lookup: CDR1 LGHDT, CDR2 YNNKEL (reference sequence). This CDR3 spans 17 amino acids. V was cut by 7 bases and J by 8 bases, with 29 bases left in between. CDR3 sequence: CASTPAGGHLAREEAFF. Written as DNA, the CDR3 is TGTGCCAGCACCCCCGCTGGGGGGCATTTGGCTAGAGAGGAAGCTTTCTTT.